This passage covers 14 T cell receptor beta chains from one sample sequenced in a study of CD8+ T cells in alopecia areata. Reverse transcription of extracted RNA yielded cDNA, which provided the sequencing template. The repertoire was sequenced with immunoSEQ multiplex PCR; TCRdb's copy has only in-frame clones and lacks some. The table lists about 98,000 clones, 35% to 50% of them singletons, with approximately 0.79% in the top ten. The sequenced sample consisted of CD4+ T cells sorted from blood. The source of these receptors is a human donor with alopecia areata.

This clone appeared a single time. The rearrangement uses TRBV14 and TRBJ2-1, with D uncertain. From germline, CDR1 is SGHDN and CDR2 FVKESK. The CDR3 runs to 14 residues. V lost 4 bases to trimming and J lost 0 bases, with 7 bases between them. The CDR3 bases are TGTGCCAGCAGCCGCGCCAGCTCCTACAATGAGCAGTTCTTC. This translates into CASSRASSYNEQFF.

V is TRBV7-9 and J is TRBJ2-6, with D hard to call. This CDR3 region has 12 residues. V was clipped by 7 bases and J by 4 bases, with 5 bases between them. Germline V gene lookup returns CDR1 SEHNR and CDR2 FQNEAQ (reference sequence). DNA of the CDR3: TGTGCCAGCACCCCGGGGGCCAACGTCCTGACTTTC. It yields the protein CASTPGANVLTF.

This chain uses TRBV14 with TRBJ2-1, with 9 bases that match TRBD2. After removal of 0 bases from V and 4 bases from J, the junction contained 7 bases not matched to a gene. CDR3 length equals 17 residues. Germline V gene data show CDR1 as SGHDN and CDR2 as FVKESK. CDR3 coding DNA: TGTGCCAGCAGCCAAGATTCCTGGCGGGGGGGTTACAATGAGCAGTTCTTC. It yields the protein CASSQDSWRGGYNEQFF.

Only a few counts were recorded for this clone. The V gene is TRBV29-1, the J gene TRBJ2-5; D is unresolved. This CDR3 has 12 residues. V was cut by 4 bases and J by 1 base, with 7 bases left in between. In germline, CDR1 is SQVTM, CDR2 ANQGSEA. The CDR3 reads CSVGTPQETQYF. The CDR3 bases are TGCAGCGTTGGTACTCCCCAAGAGACCCAGTACTTC.

V gene TRBV5-1 combines with J gene TRBJ1-2; 7 nucleotides agree with TRBD1. Germline CDR1 SGHRS, CDR2 YFSETQ. This CDR3 is built from 13 residues. Trimming took 4 bases from V and 5 from J; bases not matched to a gene: 5. CDR3 bases: TGCGCCAGCAGCACGGACAGGAATTATGGCTACACCTTC. Residues: CASSTDRNYGYTF.

The chain couples TRBV29-1 to TRBJ2-5; 10 nucleotides agree with TRBD1. CDR1 is SQVTM, CDR2 ANQGSEA, per germline. The CDR3 length is 12 residues. V lost 4 bases to trimming and J lost 4 bases; unmatched junction nucleotides: 0. The CDR3 spells CSVGDRGETQYF. The CDR3, as DNA: TGCAGCGTTGGGGACAGGGGAGAGACCCAGTACTTC.

This clone was counted only a few times. The CDR3 carries no conserved terminal phenylalanine or tryptophan, so it likely arises from a read error. The DNA is omitted, as the CDR3 cannot be located on it reliably, and the CDR3 follows TCRdb's listing. The chain recombines TRBV28 with TRBJ2-7; TRBD1 was called by the table and not checked on the DNA. The germline V gene has CDR1 MDHEN and CDR2 SYDVKM. Both ends counted, the CDR3 spans 12 residues. This CDR3 reads CASSSRPGQGRD.

This rearrangement joins TRBV29-1 to TRBJ2-5, with 7 bases matching TRBD1. V dropped 4 bases and J dropped 2; count of bases not matched to a gene: 7. In germline, CDR1 is SQVTM, CDR2 ANQGSEA. The CDR3 consists of 14 residues. CDR3 nucleotides: TGCAGCGTTGTGCCGGGACAGCGGCAAGAGACCCAGTACTTC. Its translation: CSVVPGQRQETQYF. The full variable domain, in which reference TRBV29-1 and TRBJ2-5 provide the parts outside the CDR3, is SAVISQKPSRDICQRGTSLTIQCQVDSQVTMMFWYRQQPGQSLTLIATANQGSEATYESGFVIDKFPISRPNLTFSTLTVSNMSPEDSSIYLCSVVPGQRQETQYFGPGTRLLVL.

The J gene is TRBJ2-1, the V gene TRBV29-1; the D gene is possibly TRBD2 (7 bases). Germline CDR1 SQVTM, CDR2 ANQGSEA. There are 15 residues in the CDR3. V gave up 6 bases and J gave up 7 bases, with 22 bases separating them. In DNA, the CDR3 is TGCAGCGTGGAGGACTGGGGGGGCCGTTGGAATGAGCAGTTCTTC. Protein: CSVEDWGGRWNEQFF.

The genes are TRBV7-9 and TRBJ2-7; TRBD2 aligns across 8 bases. With 5 bases clipped from V and 5 bases from J, the junction kept 11 bases outside the gene matches. The CDR3 has 15 residues. Germline CDR1 SEHNR, CDR2 FQNEAQ (reference sequence). The CDR3: CASSPSLAVSHEQYF. The CDR3 nucleotides are TGTGCCAGCAGCCCGTCACTAGCGGTGTCCCACGAGCAGTACTTC.

This clone was detected a few times. The chain is built from TRBV28 and TRBJ2-7; tentative D call: TRBD2 (7 bases). V was trimmed by 7 bases and J by 3 bases, leaving 13 bases between them. The CDR3 is made up of 13 amino acids. CDR1 is MDHEN, CDR2 SYDVKM, per germline. Here the CDR3 DNA reads TGTGCCAGCACAGCGGGACACCACTACGAGCAGTACTTC. Translating gives CASTAGHHYEQYF. Using reference TRBV28 and TRBJ2-7 for the parts outside the CDR3, the full variable domain is DVKVTQSSRYLVKRTGEKVFLECVQDMDHENMFWYRQDPGLGLRLIYFSYDVKMKEKGDIPEGYSVSREKKERFSLILESASTNQTSMYLCASTAGHHYEQYFGPGTRLTVT.

The chain couples TRBV7-9 to TRBJ1-2; D not certain. Trimming shortened V by 0 bases and J by 4 bases, and 9 bases separated the two germline ends. Germline assignment: CDR1 SEHNR and CDR2 FQNEAQ (reference sequence). This CDR3 has 14 residues. The CDR3 bases are TGTGCCAGCAGCTTAGCGGGATCTATCTATGGCTACACCTTC. This gives the protein CASSLAGSIYGYTF.

J is TRBJ2-3 and V is TRBV7-7; 7 nucleotides match TRBD1. This CDR3 region has 15 residues. CDR1 SSHAT and CDR2 FNYEAQ come from the germline V gene (reference sequence). Trimming took 0 bases from V and 3 from J; bases not matched to a gene: 3. For the CDR3, the DNA is TGTGCCAGCAGCTTAGCGGGACAGATGACAGATACGCAGTATTTT. Translated, it gives CASSLAGQMTDTQYF.

This clone was found a few times. The chain recombines TRBV2 with TRBJ2-7; D gene ambiguous. V was cut by 4 bases and J by 3 bases, with 10 bases left in between. Germline V gene data show CDR1 as SNHLY and CDR2 as FYNNEI. The CDR3 spans 13 residues. CDR3 residues: CASSATYRYEQYF. The CDR3 DNA is TGTGCCAGCAGTGCGACTTACCGCTACGAGCAGTACTTC.